This TCR beta chain was identified during a study of a mutant IDH1 vaccine in newly diagnosed glioma. Overall study context: Treated patients had a mean age of approximately 40 years and a sex split that was roughly 60% male and 37.5% female. Patients arrived already treated with radiotherapy, temozolomide, or both, most having had both.

Worth noting for this clone: Its specificity is unknown.

Assay used: immunoSEQ multiplex PCR; TCRdb lists only in-frame clones, some missing. The table has approximately 67,000 clones, around four fifths seen once. Specified time point: baseline, week 1 (first vaccination visit). The sample's treatment: pre-vaccination baseline after standard-of-care therapy. The study enrolled donors with new WHO grade 3 or 4 IDH1-mutant, ATRX-lost astrocytomas. Study results and caveats: Pseudoprogression seemed unlinked to shifts in top peripheral T cell clonotypes.

In germline, CDR1 is SEHNR, CDR2 FQNEAQ (reference sequence). V lost 5 bases to trimming and J lost 5 bases; unmatched junction nucleotides: 8. This CDR3 region has 15 residues. The clonotype was recovered from a woman between 18 and 30 years old with glioma. Some clones in this sample may be carry-over from other donors' samples. The sample in question was peripheral blood mononuclear cells (PBMCs), obtained from a glioma patient treated with radiotherapy, temozolomide or both. The chain employs TRBV7-9 and TRBJ2-2, with 7 positions matching TRBD1. CDR3 in amino acids: CASSPTGSQTGELFF. The CDR3 DNA follows: TGTGCCAGCAGCCCGACAGGGTCACAAACCGGGGAGCTGTTTTTT.